Included here is one T cell receptor beta chain sequence, with context. Its antigen is as yet unknown. The record originates from a study of shared clonotypes between healthy human individuals. Study findings and constraints: Shared clonotypes: about 5% naive CD4, about 4% naive CD8, about 2.2% memory CD4, 0.35% to 0.5% memory CD8.

Authors' methods: There were no quality scores in the junction-only immunoSEQ sequences, so filtering differed. The protocol was immunoSEQ multiplex PCR, while the TCRdb copy is restricted to in-frame clones and leaves out a portion. The DNA gave D and trimming, while V, J and clone size come from that table. In the table there are about 1.5 million clones, approximately 98% of which are singletons. The CDR3 spans 12 residues. V lost 3 bases and J lost 6; bases outside the gene matches: 3. Germline loops: CDR1 SGHRS, CDR2 YFSETQ. The chain uses TRBV5-1 and TRBJ2-7; 7 bases are a match to TRBD1. The sequenced sample consisted of naive CD4+ T cells sorted from blood. Documented subset: CD45RA+ positively selected. The receptor was isolated from a young man in good health. CDR3 DNA: TGCGCCAGCAGCTCAAACAGGGGCGAGCAGTACTTC. This encodes CASSSNRGEQYF. Full variable domain (outside the CDR3, taken from reference TRBV5-1 and TRBJ2-7): KAGVTQTPRYLIKTRGQQVTLSCSPISGHRSVSWYQQTPGQGLQFLFEYFSETQRNKGNFPGRFSGRQFSNSRSEMNVSTLELGDSALYLCASSSNRGEQYFGPGTRLTVT.